This is a list of T cell receptor beta chains from one sample in a study of T cell responses to AZD1222 COVID-19 vaccine. Generated by immunoSEQ multiplex PCR, the TCRdb table keeps only in-frame clones and is missing some. The profile shows over 85,000 clones, about 92% of them singletons. Sequenced material: peripheral blood, taken 28 days after the second AZD1222 dose. The receptors were sampled from an adult who received the AZD1222 COVID-19 vaccine. The CDR3 runs from the conserved cysteine through the conserved F or W. D genes are given only for firm matches. Size is stated for part of the rows, as once, few or many counts, or as a class when the clone is expanded.

clone size | J gene | V gene | D gene | CDR3 protein | CDR3 DNA
NA | TRBJ2-2 | TRBV5-1 | TRBD2 | CASSLKLAGGHKAGELFF | TGCGCCAGCAGCTTGAAGCTAGCGGGGGGCCATAAGGCCGGGGAGCTGTTTTTT
NA | TRBJ2-1 | TRBV11-2 | NA | CASSLLATGYNEQFF | TGTGCCAGCAGCTTACTCGCGACTGGATACAATGAGCAGTTCTTC
NA | TRBJ2-7 | TRBV7-8 | NA | CASSLSLLESYEQYF | TGTGCCAGCAGCTTATCACTCTTGGAATCCTACGAGCAGTACTTC
NA | TRBJ2-1 | TRBV11-1 | NA | CASSSRRGTYNEQFF | TGTGCCAGCAGCAGTAGGCGGGGGACATACAATGAGCAGTTCTTC
NA | TRBJ2-1 | TRBV18 | NA | CASSPGDSYNEQFF | TGTGCCAGCTCGCCGGGGGACTCCTACAATGAGCAGTTCTTC
NA | TRBJ1-1 | TRBV6-5 | NA | CASSYGQVEAFF | TGTGCCAGCAGTTACGGGCAAGTTGAAGCTTTCTTT
once | TRBJ1-3 | TRBV7-9 | NA | CASSLVSGHLGNTIYF | TGTGCCAGCAGCTTAGTCTCGGGGCACCTAGGAAACACCATATATTTT
NA | TRBJ1-6 | TRBV5-4 | TRBD1 | CASSLDRGLTFFAF | TGTGCCAGCAGCCTGGACAGGGGGTTGACGTTTTTTGCCTTT
few | TRBJ1-5 | TRBV10-2 | NA | CASSDDASYSNQPQHF | TGCGCCAGCAGTGACGATGCCTCCTATAGCAATCAGCCCCAGCATTTT
NA | TRBJ2-2 | TRBV7-9 | NA | CASLGSSASGTGELFF | TGTGCCAGCCTAGGGAGTTCGGCTAGTGGGACCGGGGAGCTGTTTTTT
once | TRBJ2-2 | TRBV20-1 | TRBD1 | CSASFSGRGLTGELFF | TGCAGTGCTAGTTTTTCCGGCAGGGGGCTCACCGGGGAGCTGTTTTTT
NA | TRBJ2-3 | TRBV24-1 | NA | CATSDPTEGTDTQYF | TGTGCCACCAGTGACCCTACAGAAGGCACAGATACGCAGTATTTT
NA | TRBJ2-1 | TRBV9 | NA | CASSVVVGVNNEQFF | TGTGCCAGCAGCGTAGTAGTAGGAGTAAACAATGAGCAGTTCTTC
NA | TRBJ1-5 | TRBV15 | TRBD1 | CATSFDRGPQPQHF | TGTGCCACCAGCTTTGACAGGGGGCCTCAGCCCCAGCATTTT
NA | TRBJ2-5 | TRBV7-2 | TRBD2 | CASSLYRSSGETQYF | TGTGCCAGCAGCTTATATCGGTCTAGCGGAGAGACCCAGTACTTC
NA | TRBJ2-7 | TRBV7-9 | TRBD1 | CASSSELLTWDRTYEQYF | TGTGCCAGCAGCTCCGAACTGCTCACCTGGGACAGAACCTACGAGCAGTACTTC
NA | TRBJ1-3 | TRBV3-1/TRBV3-2 | NA | CASSQDTLGFSGNTIYF | TGTGCCAGCAGCCAAGACACCCTAGGGTTCTCTGGAAACACCATATATTTT
NA | TRBJ2-5 | TRBV4-2 | TRBD2 | CASSQEAGEWGETQYF | TGTGCCAGCAGCCAAGAGGCGGGGGAGTGGGGGGAGACCCAGTACTTC
NA | TRBJ1-1 | TRBV23-1 | NA | CASRTVNRSLRTEAFF | TGCGCCAGCAGGACAGTTAACAGGTCCCTAAGGACTGAAGCTTTCTTT
NA | TRBJ2-1 | TRBV7-8 | TRBD2 | CASSSGWLAGGSQQFF | TGTGCCAGCAGCTCCGGGTGGCTAGCGGGGGGCTCCCAGCAGTTCTTC
NA | TRBJ2-5 | TRBV15 | NA | CATSRDLKRWETQYF | TGTGCCACCAGCAGAGATCTCAAGCGATGGGAGACCCAGTACTTC
NA | TRBJ1-5 | TRBV5-1 | NA | CASSLEGRNQPQHF | TGCGCCAGCAGCTTGGAGGGACGGAATCAGCCCCAGCATTTT
few | TRBJ2-3 | TRBV12-3/TRBV12-4 | NA | CASSLEGTDTQYF | TGTGCCAGCAGTTTAGAGGGCACAGATACGCAGTATTTT
NA | TRBJ1-6 | TRBV28 | NA | CASSTPRGGNSPLHF | TGTGCCAGCAGTACTCCAAGGGGGGGCAATTCACCCCTCCACTTT
NA | TRBJ2-4 | TRBV27 | NA | CASSLSWGTAKNIQYF | TGTGCCAGCAGTTTATCGTGGGGTACGGCCAAAAACATTCAGTACTTC
NA | TRBJ2-1 | TRBV10-2 | TRBD1 | CASRKGADEQFF | TGCGCCAGCAGGAAGGGGGCCGATGAGCAGTTCTTC
NA | TRBJ1-2 | TRBV5-4 | NA | CASSQMSLSYGYTF | TGTGCCAGCAGCCAGATGAGCCTTAGCTATGGCTACACCTTC
NA | TRBJ1-6 | TRBV30 | NA | CAWTGILSPLHF | TGTGCCTGGACGGGGATCCTTTCACCCCTCCACTTT
NA | TRBJ2-1 | TRBV12-3/TRBV12-4 | NA | CASRGKTYNEQFF | TGTGCCAGCAGAGGGAAGACCTACAATGAGCAGTTCTTC
NA | TRBJ1-6 | TRBV19 | TRBD1 | CASSPKGQSSYNSPLHF | TGTGCCAGTAGTCCGAAGGGACAGAGCTCCTATAATTCACCCCTCCACTTT
NA | TRBJ2-1 | TRBV6-5 | TRBD1 | CANGDRDRGYNEQFF | TGTGCCAACGGGGACCGGGACAGGGGTTACAATGAGCAGTTCTTC
NA | TRBJ2-5 | TRBV7-2 | NA | CASSLWAGQETQYF | TGTGCCAGCAGCTTATGGGCAGGCCAAGAGACCCAGTACTTC
NA | TRBJ2-5 | TRBV5-4 | TRBD2 | CASSSSLGVSGYQETQYF | TGTGCCAGCAGCTCGTCACTAGGGGTTAGCGGGTACCAAGAGACCCAGTACTTC
NA | TRBJ1-1 | TRBV6-5 | NA | CASSYSRGLEAFF | TGTGCCAGCAGTTACTCTAGGGGACTTGAAGCTTTCTTT
NA | TRBJ2-3 | TRBV10-1 | TRBD2 | CASSGLAGGPFIDTQYF | TGCGCCAGCAGTGGGCTAGCGGGGGGGCCGTTTATAGATACGCAGTATTTT
NA | TRBJ2-1 | TRBV27 | NA | CASRQSSYNEQFF | TGTGCCAGCCGACAAAGCTCCTACAATGAGCAGTTCTTC
NA | TRBJ2-1 | TRBV7-2 | NA | CASSLDGRSYFSSYNEQFF | TGTGCCAGCAGCTTAGATGGCCGCAGCTACTTCAGCTCCTACAATGAGCAGTTCTTC
NA | TRBJ2-3 | TRBV7-9 | NA | CASSFGVRTDTQYF | TGTGCCAGCAGCTTCGGGGTTCGCACAGATACGCAGTATTTT
NA | TRBJ1-2 | TRBV12-3/TRBV12-4 | NA | CASSRTSSYGYTF | TGTGCCAGCAGTCGTACTTCTTCCTATGGCTACACCTTC
NA | TRBJ1-1 | TRBV5-5 | NA | CASMGGNTEAFF | TGTGCCAGCATGGGGGGGAACACTGAAGCTTTCTTT
NA | TRBJ1-2 | TRBV27 | TRBD1 | CASSLYRGVDYGYTF | TGTGCCAGCAGTTTATACAGGGGGGTTGACTATGGCTACACCTTC
NA | TRBJ2-1 | TRBV19 | TRBD2 | CASGPTSGGYNEQFF | TGTGCCAGTGGACCTACTAGCGGGGGTTACAATGAGCAGTTCTTC
NA | TRBJ2-1 | TRBV7-8 | NA | CASSLRLNNEQFF | TGTGCCAGCAGCCTCCGACTGAACAATGAGCAGTTCTTC
NA | TRBJ1-5 | TRBV4-2 | NA | CASSQGTSAGDQPQHF | TGTGCCAGCAGCCAAGGGACATCGGCAGGGGATCAGCCCCAGCATTTT
NA | TRBJ1-2 | TRBV10-3 | NA | CAISVEGVGYGYTF | TGTGCCATCAGTGTAGAGGGAGTGGGATATGGCTACACCTTC
NA | TRBJ2-1 | TRBV5-1 | TRBD1 | CASSIAGTGSNEQFF | TGCGCCAGCAGCATCGCCGGGACAGGGAGCAATGAGCAGTTCTTC
NA | TRBJ2-2 | TRBV9 | NA | CASSVAHPTGFQSGELFF | TGTGCCAGCAGCGTAGCCCATCCGACGGGGTTTCAGTCCGGGGAGCTGTTTTTT
NA | TRBJ1-5 | TRBV27 | NA | CASSFSGYQPQHF | TGTGCCAGCAGTTTCAGTGGTTATCAGCCCCAGCATTTT
NA | TRBJ1-6 | TRBV7-8 | TRBD1 | CASSLTGSNSPLHF | TGTGCCAGCAGCTTGACAGGGTCTAATTCACCCCTCCACTTT
NA | TRBJ2-2 | TRBV2 | TRBD2 | CASRGLAGPGELFF | TGTGCCAGCAGGGGACTAGCGGGGCCCGGGGAGCTGTTTTTT
NA | TRBJ1-6 | TRBV6-5 | NA | CASRDPQVGSPLHF | TGTGCCAGCAGAGACCCGCAGGTTGGGTCACCCCTCCACTTT
NA | TRBJ1-2 | TRBV27 | NA | CASSLLIGGLLYGYTF | TGTGCCAGCAGTTTATTGATAGGAGGTCTACTCTATGGCTACACCTTC
NA | TRBJ2-5 | TRBV19 | NA | CASSQKMLWGVCEETQYF | TGTGCCAGTTCTCAAAAAATGTTGTGGGGGGTCTGCGAAGAGACCCAGTACTTC
NA | TRBJ1-2 | TRBV27 | NA | CASTPGPRNYGYTF | TGTGCCAGCACCCCGGGACCCCGCAACTATGGCTACACCTTC
NA | TRBJ2-4 | TRBV5-4 | NA | CASSAGTPAKNIQYF | TGTGCCAGCAGCGCCGGGACACCAGCCAAAAACATTCAGTACTTC
once | TRBJ1-2 | TRBV19 | TRBD1 | CASSPTGPYGYTF | TGTGCCAGTAGCCCGACAGGGCCCTATGGCTACACCTTC